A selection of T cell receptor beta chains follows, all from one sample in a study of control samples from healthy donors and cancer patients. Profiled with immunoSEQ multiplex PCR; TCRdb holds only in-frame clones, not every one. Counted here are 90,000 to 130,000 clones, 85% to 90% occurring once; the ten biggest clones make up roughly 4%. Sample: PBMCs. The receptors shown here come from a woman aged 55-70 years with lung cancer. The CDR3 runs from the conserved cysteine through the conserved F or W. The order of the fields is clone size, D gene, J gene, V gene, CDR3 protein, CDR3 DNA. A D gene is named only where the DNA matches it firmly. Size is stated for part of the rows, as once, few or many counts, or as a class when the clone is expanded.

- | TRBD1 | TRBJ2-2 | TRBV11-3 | CASSLDGSGTGNTGELFF | TGTGCCAGCAGCTTAGATGGCTCCGGGACAGGAAACACCGGGGAGCTGTTTTTT
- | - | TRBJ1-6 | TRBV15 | CATSRDTGFLGSLHF | TGTGCCACCAGCAGAGATACGGGATTTCTTGGGTCCCTCCACTTT
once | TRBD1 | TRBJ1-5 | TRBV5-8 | CASSSLGQGKQPQHF | TGTGCCAGCAGCTCATTGGGACAGGGAAAACAGCCCCAGCATTTT
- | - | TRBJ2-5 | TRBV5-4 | CASSSKEDYQETQYF | TGTGCCAGCAGCTCCAAGGAGGACTACCAAGAGACCCAGTACTTC
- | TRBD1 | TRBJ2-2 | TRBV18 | CASSPPLGTGTNTGELFF | TGTGCCAGCTCACCACCGCTCGGGACAGGAACCAACACCGGGGAGCTGTTTTTT
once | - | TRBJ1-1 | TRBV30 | CAWSWGMNTEAFF | TGTGCCTGGAGCTGGGGGATGAACACTGAAGCTTTCTTT
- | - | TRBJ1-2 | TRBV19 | CASSIDLGRAGYTF | TGTGCCAGTAGTATTGATCTAGGCAGGGCTGGCTACACCTTC
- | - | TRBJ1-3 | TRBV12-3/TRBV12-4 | CASSSLDGNTIYF | TGTGCCAGCAGTTCGCTCGATGGAAACACCATATATTTT
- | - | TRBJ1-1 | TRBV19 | CASKDLNTEAFF | TGTGCCAGTAAGGACCTGAACACTGAAGCTTTCTTT
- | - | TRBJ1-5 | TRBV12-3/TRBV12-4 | CASSLERTLPQHF | TGTGCCAGCAGTTTAGAACGAACCCTCCCCCAGCATTTT
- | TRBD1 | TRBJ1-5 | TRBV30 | CAWSPGTANQPQHF | TGTGCCTGGAGCCCCGGGACAGCTAATCAGCCCCAGCATTTT
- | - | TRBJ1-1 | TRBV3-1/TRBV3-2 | CASSVTEGGSRRNTEAFF | TGTGCCAGCAGCGTAACGGAGGGGGGTAGTAGAAGGAACACTGAAGCTTTCTTT
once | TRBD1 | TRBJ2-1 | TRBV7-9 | CASSSSRDSFRGSYNEQFF | TGTGCCAGCAGCTCCTCGAGGGACAGCTTTAGGGGCTCCTACAATGAGCAGTTCTTC
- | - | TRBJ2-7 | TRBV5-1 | CASSPGLAVSYEQYF | TGCGCCAGCAGCCCTGGATTAGCGGTCTCCTACGAGCAGTACTTC
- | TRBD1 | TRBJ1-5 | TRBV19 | CASSRGQGTRQPQHF | TGTGCCAGTAGTAGGGGACAGGGGACTCGGCAGCCCCAGCATTTT
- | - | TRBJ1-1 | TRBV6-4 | CASSDRDGDWAFF | TGTGCCAGCAGTGATCGGGACGGGGATTGGGCTTTCTTT
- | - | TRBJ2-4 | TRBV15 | CATSSRAQGNIQYF | TGTGCCACCAGCAGCCGGGCTCAAGGGAACATTCAGTACTTC
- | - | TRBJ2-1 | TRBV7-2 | CASSFRGVVNEQFF | TGTGCCAGCAGCTTCAGGGGAGTTGTCAATGAGCAGTTCTTC
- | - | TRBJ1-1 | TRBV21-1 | CASSKPAPWNTEAFF | TGTGCCAGCAGCAAACCAGCTCCGTGGAACACTGAAGCTTTCTTT
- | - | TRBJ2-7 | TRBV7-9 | CASSLRGYEQYF | TGTGCCAGCAGCTTGCGGGGCTACGAGCAGTACTTC
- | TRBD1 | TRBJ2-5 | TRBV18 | CASSQGAEETQYF | TGTGCCAGCTCACAGGGGGCAGAGGAGACCCAGTACTTC
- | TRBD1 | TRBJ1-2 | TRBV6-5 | CASTKTRQGSNGYTF | TGTGCCAGCACAAAAACCCGACAGGGGAGCAACGGCTACACCTTC
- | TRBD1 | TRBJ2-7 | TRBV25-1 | CASSVPDRDALSLEQYF | TGTGCCAGCAGTGTCCCCGACAGGGATGCCTTAAGCTTAGAGCAGTACTTC
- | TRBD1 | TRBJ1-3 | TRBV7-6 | CASSYGTAGNTIYF | TGTGCCAGCAGCTATGGGACAGCTGGAAACACCATATATTTT
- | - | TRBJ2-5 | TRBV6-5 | CASSFRQQLTQYF | TGTGCCAGCAGTTTTCGGCAGCAATTAACCCAGTACTTC
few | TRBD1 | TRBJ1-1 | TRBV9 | CASSGRDRDTEAFF | TGTGCCAGCAGCGGCCGGGACAGGGACACTGAAGCTTTCTTT
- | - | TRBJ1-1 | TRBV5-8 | CASSIPGVGTEAFF | TGTGCCAGCAGCATCCCAGGGGTGGGAACTGAAGCTTTCTTT
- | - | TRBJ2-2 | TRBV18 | CASSPRSRGNTGELFF | TGTGCCAGCTCACCACGCTCGAGGGGGAACACCGGGGAGCTGTTTTTT
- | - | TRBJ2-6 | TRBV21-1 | CASSKVAAGGTLSSGANVLTF | TGTGCCAGCAGCAAAGTGGCAGCAGGGGGCACACTTAGCTCTGGGGCCAACGTCCTGACTTTC
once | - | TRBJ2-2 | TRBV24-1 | CATSEGGTGELFF | TGTGCCACCAGTGAGGGTGGAACCGGGGAGCTGTTTTTT
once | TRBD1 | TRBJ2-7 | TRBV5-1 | CASSSGTGGYEQYF | TGCGCCAGCAGTTCCGGGACAGGGGGCTACGAGCAGTACTTC
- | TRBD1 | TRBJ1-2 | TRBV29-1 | CSVDPGTALLYGYTF | TGCAGCGTTGACCCCGGGACAGCCCTCCTCTATGGCTACACCTTC
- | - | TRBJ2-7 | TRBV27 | CASTNGGYEQYF | TGTGCCAGCACCAACGGGGGTTACGAGCAGTACTTC
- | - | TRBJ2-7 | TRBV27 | CASSLLSGTTSYEQYF | TGTGCCAGCAGTTTATTGTCTGGGACAACTTCCTACGAGCAGTACTTC
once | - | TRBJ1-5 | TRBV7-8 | CASNARGGRNNQPQHF | TGTGCCAGCAACGCACGGGGGGGCCGAAACAATCAGCCCCAGCATTTT
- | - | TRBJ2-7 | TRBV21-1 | CASSKEGEQYF | TGTGCCAGCAGCAAAGAGGGCGAGCAGTACTTC
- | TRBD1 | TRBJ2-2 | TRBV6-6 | CASSYAGGNTGELFF | TGTGCCAGCAGTTACGCAGGGGGTAACACCGGGGAGCTGTTTTTT
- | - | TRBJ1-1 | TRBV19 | CASSIGGGATEAFF | TGTGCCAGTAGTATCGGGGGGGGAGCCACTGAAGCTTTCTTT
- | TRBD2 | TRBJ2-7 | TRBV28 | CASSSPGLAVFEQYF | TGTGCCAGCAGTTCACCCGGACTAGCGGTTTTCGAGCAGTACTTC
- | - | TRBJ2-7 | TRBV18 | CASSPQSTYEQYF | TGTGCCAGCTCACCACAGAGCACCTACGAGCAGTACTTC